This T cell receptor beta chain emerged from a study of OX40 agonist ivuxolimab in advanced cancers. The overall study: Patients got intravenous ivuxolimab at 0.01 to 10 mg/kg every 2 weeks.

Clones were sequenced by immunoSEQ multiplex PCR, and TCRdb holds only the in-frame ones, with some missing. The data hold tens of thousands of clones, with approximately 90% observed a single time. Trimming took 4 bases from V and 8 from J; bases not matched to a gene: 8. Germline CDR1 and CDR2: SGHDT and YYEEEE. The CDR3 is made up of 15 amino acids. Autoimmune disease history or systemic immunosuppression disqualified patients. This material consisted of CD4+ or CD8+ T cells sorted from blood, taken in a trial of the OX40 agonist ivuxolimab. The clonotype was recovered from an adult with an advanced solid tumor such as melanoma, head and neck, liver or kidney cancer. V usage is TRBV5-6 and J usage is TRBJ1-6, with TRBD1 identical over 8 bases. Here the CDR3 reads CASSQDRVTDSPLHF. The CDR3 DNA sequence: TGTGCCAGCAGCCAGGACAGGGTGACTGATTCACCCCTCCACTTT.